This TCR beta chain was captured by sequencing in a study of T-cell memory formation after mild COVID-19. The CDR3 consists of 16 residues. Germline values: CDR1 MGHRA, CDR2 YSYEKL. V shed 5 bases and J 3 bases; nucleotides not matched to a gene: 11. A single record per CDR3 protein comes from TCRdb applying MiXCR to the 5' RACE reads. The sample lists about 340,000 distinct CDR3 sequences; 20% to 25% were seen once. The rearrangement uses TRBV4-1 and TRBJ2-7; 9 bases map to TRBD1. The TCR sequence derives from an adult woman who had mild COVID-19 (a few samples of this study predate the infection). Cell type and time point are not known. Sequencing was performed on PBMCs or a T cell subset sorted from them (not recorded which). CDR3 coding DNA: TGCGCCAGCAGCACCGTCAGGGGACAGGGCTTCTACGAGCAGTACTTC. Translated, it gives CASSTVRGQGFYEQYF.